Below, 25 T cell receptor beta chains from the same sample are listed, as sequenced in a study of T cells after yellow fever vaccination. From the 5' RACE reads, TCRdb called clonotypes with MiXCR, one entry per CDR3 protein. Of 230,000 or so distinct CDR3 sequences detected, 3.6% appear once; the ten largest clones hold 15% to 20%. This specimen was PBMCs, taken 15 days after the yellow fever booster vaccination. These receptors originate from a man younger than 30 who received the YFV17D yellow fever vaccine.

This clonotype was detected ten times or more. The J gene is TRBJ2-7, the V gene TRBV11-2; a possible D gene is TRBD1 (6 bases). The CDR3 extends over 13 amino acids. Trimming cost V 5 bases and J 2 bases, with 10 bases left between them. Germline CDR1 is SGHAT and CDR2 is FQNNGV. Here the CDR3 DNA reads TGTGCCAGCAGCCCAAGACAGGCCTACGAGCAGTACGTC. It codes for CASSPRQAYEQYV.

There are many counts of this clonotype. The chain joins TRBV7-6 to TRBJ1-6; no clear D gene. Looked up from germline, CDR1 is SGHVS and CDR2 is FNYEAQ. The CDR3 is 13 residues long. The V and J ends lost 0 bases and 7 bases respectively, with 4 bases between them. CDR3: CASSLAENSPLHF. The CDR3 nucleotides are TGTGCCAGCAGCTTAGCAGAGAATTCACCCCTCCACTTT.

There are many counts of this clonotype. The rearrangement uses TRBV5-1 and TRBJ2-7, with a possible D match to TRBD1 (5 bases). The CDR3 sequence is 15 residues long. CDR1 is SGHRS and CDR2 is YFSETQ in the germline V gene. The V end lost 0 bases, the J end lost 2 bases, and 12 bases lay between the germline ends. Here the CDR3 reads CASSLGPGMAYEQYF. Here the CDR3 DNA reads TGCGCCAGCAGCTTGGGTCCAGGGATGGCCTACGAGCAGTACTTC.

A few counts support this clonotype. DNA for the CDR3: TGTGCCAGCACCGAGAGAGGGCAGGGTCCCTACGAGCAGTACGTC. Amino acids: CASTERGQGPYEQYV. The gene calls are TRBV9 and TRBJ2-7, with D tentatively TRBD1 or TRBD2 (5 bases each). The V and J ends lost 6 bases and 2 bases respectively, with 18 bases between them. The germline V gene has CDR1 SGDLS and CDR2 YYNGEE. This CDR3 has 15 amino acids.

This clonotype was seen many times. CDR3 region: CASSLPSRGAYNEQFF. DNA for the CDR3: TGCGCCAGCAGCTTGCCGAGCAGGGGTGCCTACAATGAGCAGTTCTTC. The genes are TRBV5-1 and TRBJ2-1; possible D gene TRBD1, 6 bases. Germline CDR1 and CDR2: SGHRS and YFSETQ. The CDR3 length is 16 residues. The V end lost 1 base, the J end lost 2 bases, and 13 bases lay between the germline ends.

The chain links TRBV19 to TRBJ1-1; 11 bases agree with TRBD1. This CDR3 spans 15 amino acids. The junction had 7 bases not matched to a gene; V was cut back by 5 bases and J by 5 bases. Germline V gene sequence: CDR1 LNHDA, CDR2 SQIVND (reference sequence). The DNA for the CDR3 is TGTGCCAGTAGTTTCCCGGGACAGGGGGGGACTGAAGCTTTCTTT. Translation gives CASSFPGQGGTEAFF.

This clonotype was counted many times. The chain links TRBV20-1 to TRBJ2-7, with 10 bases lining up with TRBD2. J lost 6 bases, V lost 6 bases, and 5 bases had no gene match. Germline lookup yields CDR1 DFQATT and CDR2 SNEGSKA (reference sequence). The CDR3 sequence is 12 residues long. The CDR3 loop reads CSAVAGGSEQYF. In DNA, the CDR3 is TGCAGTGCCGTAGCGGGGGGTAGCGAGCAGTACTTC.

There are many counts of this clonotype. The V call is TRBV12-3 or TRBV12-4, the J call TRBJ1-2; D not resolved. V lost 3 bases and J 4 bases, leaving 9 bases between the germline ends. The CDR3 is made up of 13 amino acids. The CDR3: CASSLVKTYGYTF. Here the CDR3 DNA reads TGTGCCAGCAGTTTGGTCAAGACCTATGGCTACACCTTC.

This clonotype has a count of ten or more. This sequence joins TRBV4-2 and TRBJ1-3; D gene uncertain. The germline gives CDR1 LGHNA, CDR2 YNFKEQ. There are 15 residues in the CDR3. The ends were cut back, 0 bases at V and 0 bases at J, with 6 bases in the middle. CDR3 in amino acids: CASSQDQYSGNTIYF. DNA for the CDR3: TGTGCCAGCAGCCAAGATCAATACTCTGGAAACACCATATATTTT.

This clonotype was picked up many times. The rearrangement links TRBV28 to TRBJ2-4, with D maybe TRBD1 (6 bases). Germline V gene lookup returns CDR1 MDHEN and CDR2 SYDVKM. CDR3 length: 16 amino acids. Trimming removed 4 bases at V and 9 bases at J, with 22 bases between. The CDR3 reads CASSSPGQPTRVIQYF. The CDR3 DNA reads TGTGCCAGCAGTTCTCCCGGACAGCCGACTCGGGTCATTCAGTACTTC.

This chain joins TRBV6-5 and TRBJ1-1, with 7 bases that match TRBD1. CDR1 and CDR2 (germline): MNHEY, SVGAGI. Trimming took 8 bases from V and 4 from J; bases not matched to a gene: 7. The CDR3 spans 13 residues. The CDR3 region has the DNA TGTGCCAGCTGTGAACAGGGGCGCACTGAAGCTTTCTTT. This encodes CASCEQGRTEAFF.

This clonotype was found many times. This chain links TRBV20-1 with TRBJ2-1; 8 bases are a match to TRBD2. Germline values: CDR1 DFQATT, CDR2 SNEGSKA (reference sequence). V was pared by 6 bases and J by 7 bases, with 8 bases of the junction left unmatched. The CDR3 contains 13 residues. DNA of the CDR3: TGCAGTGCGCACACGGGGGGGAGGAATGAGCAGTTCTTC. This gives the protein CSAHTGGRNEQFF.

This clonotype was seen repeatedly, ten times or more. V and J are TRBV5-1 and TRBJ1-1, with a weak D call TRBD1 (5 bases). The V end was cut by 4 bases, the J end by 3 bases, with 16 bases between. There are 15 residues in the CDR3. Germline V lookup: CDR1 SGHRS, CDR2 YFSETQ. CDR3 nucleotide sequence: TGCGCCAGCAGCCGGGATGGCTACAGGTACACTGAAGCTTTCTTT. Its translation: CASSRDGYRYTEAFF.

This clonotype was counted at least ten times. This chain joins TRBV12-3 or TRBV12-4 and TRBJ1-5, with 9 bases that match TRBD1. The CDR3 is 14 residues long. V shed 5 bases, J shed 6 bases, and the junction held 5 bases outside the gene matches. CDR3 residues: CASSTTGGSQPQHF. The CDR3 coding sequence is TGTGCCAGCAGTACAACAGGGGGCAGTCAGCCCCAGCATTTT.

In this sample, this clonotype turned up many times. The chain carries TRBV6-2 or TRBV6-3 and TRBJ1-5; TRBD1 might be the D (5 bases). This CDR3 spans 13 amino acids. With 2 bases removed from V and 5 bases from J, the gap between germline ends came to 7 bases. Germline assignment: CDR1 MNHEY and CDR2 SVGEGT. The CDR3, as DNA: TGTGCCAGCAGTTACCCCAGGGATCAGCCCCAGCATTTT. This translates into CASSYPRDQPQHF.

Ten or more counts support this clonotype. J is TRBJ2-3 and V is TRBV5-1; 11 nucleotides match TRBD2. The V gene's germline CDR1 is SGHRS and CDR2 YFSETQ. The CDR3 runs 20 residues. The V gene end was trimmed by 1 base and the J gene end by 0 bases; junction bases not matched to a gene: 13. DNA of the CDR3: TGCGCCAGCAGCTTGTCCTCCTCTAGCGGGGGGCCGATGAGCACAGATACGCAGTATTTT. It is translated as CASSLSSSSGGPMSTDTQYF.

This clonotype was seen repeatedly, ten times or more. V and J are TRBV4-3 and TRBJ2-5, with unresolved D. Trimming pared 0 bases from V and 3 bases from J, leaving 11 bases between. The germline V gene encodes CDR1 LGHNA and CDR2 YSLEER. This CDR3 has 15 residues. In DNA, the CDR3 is TGCGCCAGCAGCCAAGATGGCACAGCCAAAGAGACCCAGTACTTC. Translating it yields CASSQDGTAKETQYF.

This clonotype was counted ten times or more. CDR3 DNA: TGTGCCAGCACCTGGGGTGACACTGAAGCTTTCTTT. Encoded protein: CASTWGDTEAFF. The genes are TRBV12-3 or TRBV12-4 and TRBJ1-1; D uncertain. This CDR3 is built from 12 residues. The V end was cut by 7 bases, the J end by 3 bases, with 9 bases between.

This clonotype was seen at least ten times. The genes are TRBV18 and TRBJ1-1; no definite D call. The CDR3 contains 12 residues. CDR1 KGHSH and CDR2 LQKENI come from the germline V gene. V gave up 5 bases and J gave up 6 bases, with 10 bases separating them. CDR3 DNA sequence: TGTGCCAGCTCATCCGAGTCGGCTGAAGCTTTCTTT. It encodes CASSSESAEAFF.

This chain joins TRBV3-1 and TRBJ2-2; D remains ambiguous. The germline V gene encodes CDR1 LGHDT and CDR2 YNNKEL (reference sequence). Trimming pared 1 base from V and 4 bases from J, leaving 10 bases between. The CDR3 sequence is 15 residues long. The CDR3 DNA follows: TGTGCCAGCAGCCAAGTGGGTGCCCTCACCGGGGAGCTGTTTTTT. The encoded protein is CASSQVGALTGELFF. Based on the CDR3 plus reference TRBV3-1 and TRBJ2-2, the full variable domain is DTAVSQTPKYLVTQMGNDKSIKCEQNLGHDTMYWYKQDSKKFLKIMFSYNNKELIINETVPNRFSPKSPDKAHLNLHINSLELGDSAVYFCASSQVGALTGELFFGEGSRLTVL.

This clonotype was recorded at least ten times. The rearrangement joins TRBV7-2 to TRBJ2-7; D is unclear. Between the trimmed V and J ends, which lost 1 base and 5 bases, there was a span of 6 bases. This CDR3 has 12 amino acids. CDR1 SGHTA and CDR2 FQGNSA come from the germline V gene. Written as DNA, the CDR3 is TGTGCCAGCAGCTTAGTTTCCGACGAGCAGTACTTC. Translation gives CASSLVSDEQYF. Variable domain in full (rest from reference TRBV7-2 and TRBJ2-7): GAGVSQSPSNKVTEKGKDVELRCDPISGHTALYWYRQSLGQGLEFLIYFQGNSAPDKSGLPSDRFSAERTGGSVSTLTIQRTQQEDSAVYLCASSLVSDEQYFGPGTRLTVT.

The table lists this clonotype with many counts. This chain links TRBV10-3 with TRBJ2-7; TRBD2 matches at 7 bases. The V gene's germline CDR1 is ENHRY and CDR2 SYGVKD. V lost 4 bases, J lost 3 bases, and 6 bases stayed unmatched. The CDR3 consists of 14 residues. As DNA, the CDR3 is TGTGCCATCAGTGTTGGGGGGGAGTACTACGAGCAGTACTTC. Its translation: CAISVGGEYYEQYF.

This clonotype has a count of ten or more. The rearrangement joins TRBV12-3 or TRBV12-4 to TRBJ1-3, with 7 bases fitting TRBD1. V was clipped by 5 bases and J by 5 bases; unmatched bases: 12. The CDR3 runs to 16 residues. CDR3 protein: CASSTLTGNYRNTIYF. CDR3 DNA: TGTGCCAGCAGTACGCTGACAGGGAATTATAGAAACACCATATATTTT.

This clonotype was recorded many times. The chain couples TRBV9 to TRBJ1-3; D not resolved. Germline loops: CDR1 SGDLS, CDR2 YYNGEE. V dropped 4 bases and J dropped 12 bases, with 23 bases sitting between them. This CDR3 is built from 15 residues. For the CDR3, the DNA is TGTGCCAGCAGCTCCCCCGCGGAGGGAACAGCGCGCATATATTTT. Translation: CASSSPAEGTARIYF.

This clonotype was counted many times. CDR3 in amino acids: CASSVGQSSWTEAFF. DNA for the CDR3: TGTGCCAGCAGCGTGGGACAGTCCTCGTGGACTGAAGCTTTCTTT. The V and J genes are TRBV5-5 and TRBJ1-1; TRBD1 aligns across 7 bases. V was clipped by 4 bases and J by 5 bases; unmatched bases: 11. The germline gives CDR1 SGHKS, CDR2 YYEKEE (reference sequence). The CDR3 covers 15 residues.